What follows are 30 T cell receptor beta chains derived from one specimen sequenced in a study of control samples from healthy donors and cancer patients. The repertoire was sequenced with immunoSEQ multiplex PCR; TCRdb's copy has only in-frame clones and lacks some. The sample carries approximately 110,000 clones, about nine tenths recorded once. The sample taken for sequencing was blood. The receptor source for this set is a human donor in good health. The donor label of this sample is uncertain.

The CDR3 region has the DNA TGCAGCGTCGCCGGGACGGCTAACACTGAAGCTTTCTTT. As protein: CSVAGTANTEAFF. The J gene is TRBJ1-1, the V gene TRBV29-1; D perhaps matches TRBD1 (5 bases). The CDR3 runs to 13 residues. Per germline, CDR1 SQVTM and CDR2 ANQGSEA. V was cut by 6 bases and J by 2 bases, with 13 bases left in between.

The chain combines TRBV4-2 with TRBJ2-4; TRBD2 agrees at 12 bases. V shed 0 bases and J 6 bases; nucleotides not matched to a gene: 9. The CDR3 has 18 amino acids. Germline assignment: CDR1 LGHNA and CDR2 YNFKEQ. The CDR3 region has the DNA TGTGCCAGCAGCCAAGACCTTACTAGCGGGGGGCGAGTAAACATTCAGTACTTC. This encodes CASSQDLTSGGRVNIQYF.

The chain uses TRBV21-1 and TRBJ2-7; the D call in the table, TRBD2, was not verified against the DNA. TRBV21-1 corresponds to a pseudogene. This CDR3 contains 14 residues. The CDR3 region has the DNA TGTGCCAGCAGCAAGGGGTGGCGGGGGTACGAGCAGTACGTC. It codes for CASSKGWRGYEQYV.

V usage is TRBV5-4 and J usage is TRBJ1-2; D uncertain. Deletions cut 2 bases from V and 4 bases from J, with 15 bases between. Germline values: CDR1 SGHNT, CDR2 YYREEE (reference sequence). The CDR3 has 15 residues. In DNA form, the CDR3 reads TGTGCCAGCAGCTTTTTAGAGAGGACGGTCTATGGCTACACCTTC. Protein: CASSFLERTVYGYTF.

The V call is TRBV28, the J call TRBJ2-1; TRBD1 is a possible D gene (6 bases). The CDR3 loop spans 15 amino acids. CDR1 MDHEN and CDR2 SYDVKM come from the germline V gene. V lost 7 bases to trimming and J lost 7 bases, with 20 bases between them. The CDR3 DNA sequence: TGTGCCAGCATGGCCGGACAGCGATTTTTAAATGAGCAGTTCTTC. Residues: CASMAGQRFLNEQFF. The full variable domain, in which reference TRBV28 and TRBJ2-1 provide the parts outside the CDR3, is DVKVTQSSRYLVKRTGEKVFLECVQDMDHENMFWYRQDPGLGLRLIYFSYDVKMKEKGDIPEGYSVSREKKERFSLILESASTNQTSMYLCASMAGQRFLNEQFFGPGTRLTVL.

The chain joins TRBV5-1 to TRBJ2-1; 9 bases agree with TRBD1. Germline CDR1 reads SGHRS; CDR2 reads YFSETQ. The V and J ends lost 3 bases and 7 bases, in that order; junction bases with no gene match: 2. This CDR3 has 13 residues. This chain's CDR3 is CASSWGQGNEQFF. In DNA form, the CDR3 reads TGCGCCAGCAGCTGGGGACAGGGAAATGAGCAGTTCTTC.

The chain joins TRBV5-1 to TRBJ2-1; 9 bases are shared with TRBD2. CDR1 and CDR2 from the germline V gene are SGHRS and YFSETQ. This CDR3 comprises 17 residues. The V gene end was trimmed by 6 bases and the J gene end by 6 bases; junction bases not matched to a gene: 16. CDR3 DNA: TGCGCCAGCACCATTCGGAGGGGCGGGGGGGTAATCAATGAGCAGTTCTTC. Its translation: CASTIRRGGGVINEQFF.

In DNA, the CDR3 is TGCAGCGTTGGTCTTAAGAACACCGGGGAGCTGTTTTTT. It encodes CSVGLKNTGELFF. The V call is TRBV29-1, the J call TRBJ2-2; D remains unclear. V lost 4 bases to trimming and J lost 1 base, with 7 bases between them. CDR1 is SQVTM and CDR2 is ANQGSEA in the germline V gene. The CDR3 length is 13 residues.

The chain recombines TRBV20-1 with TRBJ2-2; D is unclear. The CDR3 has 14 residues. CDR1 and CDR2 from the germline V gene are DFQATT and SNEGSKA (reference sequence). Trimming left V 3 bases short and J 3 bases short, with 11 bases between. The CDR3 DNA sequence: TGCAGTGCTAGTGATGCCATCCACACCGGGGAGCTGTTTTTT. Translating it yields CSASDAIHTGELFF.

A few counts support this clone. This chain uses TRBV6-2 or TRBV6-3 with TRBJ2-3; possibly TRBD2 for D (6 bases). The CDR3 sequence is 18 residues long. V lost 0 bases and J lost 0, with 16 bases in between. Germline CDR1 reads MNHEY; CDR2 reads SVGEGT. The DNA for the CDR3 is TGTGCCAGCAGTTACTCGAGTGGGGGGTGGGGTAGCACAGATACGCAGTATTTT. It is translated as CASSYSSGGWGSTDTQYF.

This clone was picked up a small number of times. The CDR3 loop reads CASSTTRNTGELFF. The CDR3 coding sequence is TGTGCCAGCTCGACGACACGGAACACCGGGGAGCTGTTTTTT. The chain uses TRBV18 and TRBJ2-2; D ambiguous. CDR3 length: 14 residues. Germline V CDR1 and CDR2: KGHSH, LQKENI. Deletions cut 6 bases from V and 1 base from J, with 9 bases between.

This chain uses TRBV11-2 with TRBJ2-1; 10 bases fit TRBD2. The V and J ends lost 3 bases and 12 bases, in that order; junction bases with no gene match: 14. The CDR3 consists of 16 residues. CDR1 and CDR2 from the germline V gene are SGHAT and FQNNGV. The CDR3 nucleotides read TGTGCCAGCAGCTTTACCGGGACTAGCGCCGACCGCCGGCAGTTCTTC. Translating it yields CASSFTGTSADRRQFF.

The chain has TRBV5-1 and TRBJ2-2; 9 bases match TRBD1. V trimming: 4 bases; J trimming: 7 bases; junction bases outside the gene matches: 11. Germline V lookup: CDR1 SGHRS, CDR2 YFSETQ. This CDR3 comprises 16 residues. The CDR3 DNA reads TGCGCCAGCAGCCTGGGGGACAGGGCCCCGTACGGGGAGCTGTTTTTT. This sequence encodes CASSLGDRAPYGELFF.

The chain links TRBV10-3 to TRBJ2-1, with 13 positions matching TRBD2. This CDR3 spans 17 amino acids. CDR1 is ENHRY and CDR2 is SYGVKD in the germline V gene. V trimming: 5 bases; J trimming: 1 base; junction bases outside the gene matches: 5. This chain's CDR3 is CAISMTSGGPSYNEQFF. CDR3 sequence (DNA): TGTGCCATCAGTATGACTAGCGGGGGGCCTTCCTACAATGAGCAGTTCTTC.

The chain uses TRBV6-5 and TRBJ1-1, with TRBD1 as a possible D gene (6 bases). From germline, CDR1 is MNHEY and CDR2 SVGAGI. Trimming removed 6 bases from V and 1 base from J, with 9 bases in between. The CDR3 contains 13 residues. CDR3: CASRLQGNTEAFF. CDR3 nucleotide sequence: TGTGCCAGCAGGTTACAGGGGAACACTGAAGCTTTCTTT.

The chain combines TRBV11-1 with TRBJ2-6; TRBD1 aligns across 9 bases. This CDR3 contains 16 residues. J lost 2 bases, V lost 5 bases, and 4 bases had no gene match. Germline V CDR1 and CDR2: SGHAT, FQDESV (reference sequence). The CDR3 region has the DNA TGTGCCAGCAGCCCGGGACAGGGCACTGGGGCCAACGTCCTGACTTTC. Translating it yields CASSPGQGTGANVLTF.

This sequence joins TRBV12-3 or TRBV12-4 and TRBJ1-2; D call uncertain. CDR3 length: 13 amino acids. V lost 1 base and J lost 7, with 10 bases in between. As DNA, the CDR3 is TGTGCCAGCAGTTTAGGAATGGAGGGTGGCTACACCTTC. Amino acids: CASSLGMEGGYTF.

The chain is built from TRBV5-8 and TRBJ1-2; tentatively, D is TRBD1 (5 bases). V gave up 4 bases and J gave up 6 bases, with 7 bases separating them. The CDR3 extends over 11 amino acids. Germline assignment: CDR1 SGHTS and CDR2 YDEGEE. CDR3: CASSRGDGYTF. For the CDR3, the DNA is TGTGCCAGCAGCCGGGGGGATGGCTACACCTTC. The full variable domain, rest sourced from reference TRBV5-8 and TRBJ1-2, is EAGVTQSPTHLIKTRGQQATLRCSPISGHTSVYWYQQALGLGLQFLLWYDEGEERNRGNFPPRFSGRQFPNYSSELNVNALELEDSALYLCASSRGDGYTFGSGTRLTVV.

J is TRBJ1-5 and V is TRBV23-1, with D unclear. TRBV23-1 counts as an open reading frame of uncertain function. Trimming left V 7 bases short and J 8 bases short, with 12 bases between. The CDR3 spans 12 residues. The CDR3 loop reads CASKKTGKPQHF. Here the CDR3 DNA reads TGCGCCAGCAAAAAGACTGGGAAGCCCCAGCATTTT.

This clone came up once. The rearrangement links TRBV13 to TRBJ2-5; D is unresolved. Germline CDR1 PRHDT, CDR2 FYEKMQ (reference sequence). The CDR3 is 13 amino acids. Between the trimmed V and J ends, which lost 4 bases and 4 bases, there was a span of 10 bases. Here the CDR3 reads CASSSMGRETQYF. The CDR3 DNA reads as TGTGCCAGCAGCTCTATGGGAAGAGAGACCCAGTACTTC.

The chain employs TRBV15 and TRBJ1-1; 10 bases align to TRBD1. V was pared by 3 bases and J by 2 bases, with 6 bases of the junction left unmatched. In germline, CDR1 is LNHNV, CDR2 YYDKDF (reference sequence). The CDR3 covers 16 residues. The CDR3 DNA follows: TGTGCCACCAGCAGTCCGGGACAGGGGCGTAACACTGAAGCTTTCTTT. Encoded protein: CATSSPGQGRNTEAFF.

The V and J genes are TRBV29-1 and TRBJ2-7; D gene uncertain. V lost 1 base, J lost 4 bases, and 8 bases lay in between. The CDR3 length is 12 residues. In germline, CDR1 is SQVTM, CDR2 ANQGSEA. The chain's CDR3 is CSVEGTKYEQYF. The CDR3 DNA follows: TGCAGCGTTGAAGGGACGAAATACGAGCAGTACTTC.

The chain couples TRBV5-1 to TRBJ2-1; no clear D. CDR3 length equals 13 residues. V was trimmed by 1 base and J by 5 bases, leaving 7 bases between them. The V gene's germline CDR1 is SGHRS and CDR2 YFSETQ. CDR3 sequence (DNA): TGCGCCAGCAGCTTGAATCTAGACAATGAGCAGTTCTTC. This sequence encodes CASSLNLDNEQFF.

This rearrangement joins TRBV7-7 to TRBJ2-1; the D call may be TRBD1 or TRBD2 (6 bases each). CDR3 length equals 15 residues. Trimming pared 1 base from V and 0 bases from J, leaving 7 bases between. Germline V gives CDR1 SSHAT, CDR2 FNYEAQ (reference sequence). CDR3 nucleotides: TGTGCCAGCAGCTTAGGGGGGGCCTCCTACAATGAGCAGTTCTTC. It yields the protein CASSLGGASYNEQFF.

The chain carries TRBV6-5 and TRBJ1-1; no reliable D call. The CDR3 length is 12 residues. Germline assignment: CDR1 MNHEY and CDR2 SVGAGI. With 4 bases removed from V and 2 bases from J, the gap between germline ends came to 5 bases. The CDR3 DNA reads as TGTGCCAGCAGTTGGGGAAACACTGAAGCTTTCTTT. This gives the protein CASSWGNTEAFF.

The genes are TRBV14 and TRBJ2-1; 14 positions agree with TRBD2. Per germline, CDR1 SGHDN and CDR2 FVKESK. The CDR3 has 16 residues. J gave up 3 bases and V 6 bases, and 4 bases lay outside the gene matches. CDR3 DNA: TGTGCCAGCAGACCGGGACTAGCGGGGGTCTACAATGAGCAGTTCTTC. Amino acid sequence: CASRPGLAGVYNEQFF.

This clone was counted only a few times. The chain couples TRBV6-1 to TRBJ1-5; D uncertain. V lost 2 bases, J lost 2 bases, and 4 bases lay in between. Germline loops: CDR1 MNHNS, CDR2 SASEGT. The CDR3 runs to 13 residues. The CDR3, as DNA: TGTGCCAGCAGTGAAATCCGCAATCAGCCCCAGCATTTT. Amino acids: CASSEIRNQPQHF.

This chain connects TRBV14 to TRBJ2-7, with a tentative D call TRBD2 (6 bases). Looked up from germline, CDR1 is SGHDN and CDR2 is FVKESK. This CDR3 region has 15 residues. Trimming took off 4 bases at V and 6 bases at J, with 19 bases between the two ends. This chain's CDR3 is CASSPRRGEKGEQYF. In DNA, the CDR3 is TGTGCCAGCAGCCCCCGGAGGGGAGAGAAGGGCGAGCAGTACTTC.

The chain joins TRBV11-1 to TRBJ2-5; possible D gene TRBD1, 5 bases. The germline V gene has CDR1 SGHAT and CDR2 FQDESV (reference sequence). V was pared by 1 base and J by 2 bases, with 5 bases between. This CDR3 region has 13 residues. The CDR3 is CASSLDRQETQYF. CDR3 bases: TGTGCCAGCAGCTTAGACAGGCAAGAGACCCAGTACTTC.

This chain joins TRBV10-3 and TRBJ1-2; TRBD1 matches at 7 bases. V was clipped by 0 bases and J by 5 bases; unmatched bases: 12. Germline CDR1 reads ENHRY; CDR2 reads SYGVKD. The CDR3 sequence is 17 residues long. CDR3 DNA: TGTGCCATCAGTGAGTCGTCCTCCGGCAGGGGGAAGTATGGCTACACCTTC. It is translated as CAISESSSGRGKYGYTF.